This record looks at one T cell receptor beta chain sequence and its context. TCRdb passed the reads through MiXCR, listing each CDR3 protein once. The sample holds over 200,000 distinct CDR3 sequences, roughly an eighth seen once. The entry originates in a study of T cell repertoires in cytomegalovirus infection. Sample: PBMCs. The TCR sequence derives from a human donor in good health (CMV status not recorded). Some clones in this sample may be carry-over from other donors' samples.

The CDR3 bases are TGTGCCAGCAGTTCTCTAGCGGGAGAGGGAGATACGCAGTATTTT. As protein: CASSSLAGEGDTQYF. V gene TRBV28 combines with J gene TRBJ2-3; 10 bases are shared with TRBD2. The CDR3 spans 15 residues. Germline-derived CDR1 and CDR2 are MDHEN and SYDVKM. Unmatched junction bases numbered 6, after V lost 4 bases and J lost 5 bases.